This paragraph covers one T cell receptor (beta chain) sequence. The data derive from a study of blood T cell repertoires in COVID-19. The CDR3 contains 13 residues. Germline CDR1 reads SGHRS; CDR2 reads YFSETQ. V gave up 4 bases and J gave up 2 bases, with 7 bases separating them. TCRdb keeps only in-frame clones here, not all; method: immunoSEQ multiplex PCR. The data hold about 24,000 clones, with 86% observed a single time. Sequenced material: peripheral blood. The chain has TRBV5-1 and TRBJ1-5, with TRBD1 as a possible D gene (5 bases). This clonotype originated in a human donor with active COVID-19. The donor label of this sample is uncertain. The CDR3 reads CASSQTGNQPQHF. CDR3 DNA sequence: TGCGCCAGCAGCCAGACAGGCAATCAGCCCCAGCATTTT.